One and the same sample provided the 5 T cell receptor beta chains below, sequenced in a study of blood T cell repertoires in COVID-19. TCRdb's table, derived via immunoSEQ multiplex PCR, lists solely in-frame clones and lacks some. The table lists over 130,000 clones, more than 75% of them singletons. The sample was peripheral blood. These receptors were taken from a human donor in a cohort sampled during active COVID-19.

This chain uses TRBV30 with TRBJ1-2; 7 bases line up with TRBD1. With V trimmed by 0 bases and J by 7 bases, 5 bases remained unmatched. This CDR3 is built from 13 residues. Germline CDR1 GTSNPN, CDR2 SVGIG (reference sequence). CDR3 DNA: TGTGCCTGGAGTGTAGGGGGGACAGCTGGCTACACCTTC. This sequence encodes CAWSVGGTAGYTF.

The J gene is TRBJ1-6, the V gene TRBV5-8; TRBD1 aligns across 7 bases. V dropped 5 bases and J dropped 9; count of bases not matched to a gene: 14. The CDR3 has 16 amino acids. The germline V gene encodes CDR1 SGHTS and CDR2 YDEGEE. The CDR3 loop reads CASRFGPDRIGSPLHF. The CDR3, as DNA: TGTGCCAGCAGATTTGGCCCGGACAGGATCGGTTCACCCCTCCACTTT. Full variable domain (remainder filled in from reference TRBV5-8 and TRBJ1-6): EAGVTQSPTHLIKTRGQQATLRCSPISGHTSVYWYQQALGLGLQFLLWYDEGEERNRGNFPPRFSGRQFPNYSSELNVNALELEDSALYLCASRFGPDRIGSPLHFGNGTRLTVT.

The chain combines TRBV28 with TRBJ2-7, with 8 bases identical to TRBD1. The germline gives CDR1 MDHEN, CDR2 SYDVKM. The CDR3 covers 14 residues. The trim removed 3 bases at V and 4 bases at J, leaving 5 bases unmatched. CDR3 nucleotide sequence: TGTGCCAGCAGTTTTCCAGGGGGCTTATACGAGCAGTACTTC. Its translation is CASSFPGGLYEQYF. Variable domain in full (rest from reference TRBV28 and TRBJ2-7): DVKVTQSSRYLVKRTGEKVFLECVQDMDHENMFWYRQDPGLGLRLIYFSYDVKMKEKGDIPEGYSVSREKKERFSLILESASTNQTSMYLCASSFPGGLYEQYFGPGTRLTVT.

This chain uses TRBV3-1 (or the pseudogene TRBV3-2) with TRBJ2-5, with a tentative D call TRBD1 (6 bases). CDR1 is LGHDT and CDR2 is YNNKEL in the germline V gene (reference sequence). V was pared by 4 bases and J by 2 bases, with 11 bases between. This CDR3 region has 14 residues. The CDR3 here is CASSRTGQQETQYF. The CDR3, as DNA: TGTGCCAGCAGCCGTACTGGACAGCAAGAGACCCAGTACTTC.

This clone was counted a single time. The V and J genes are TRBV11-2 and TRBJ2-3, with D possibly matching TRBD1 (6 bases). The germline V gene has CDR1 SGHAT and CDR2 FQNNGV. Between the trimmed V and J ends, which lost 0 bases and 10 bases, there was a span of 14 bases. The CDR3 covers 14 residues. CDR3 DNA: TGTGCCAGCAGCTTAGATGGCAAGACAGGAGCGCAGTATTTT. Translation: CASSLDGKTGAQYF. The full variable domain, rest sourced from reference TRBV11-2 and TRBJ2-3, is EAGVAQSPRYKIIEKRQSVAFWCNPISGHATLYWYQQILGQGPKLLIQFQNNGVVDDSQLPKDRFSAERLKGVDSTLKIQPAKLEDSAVYLCASSLDGKTGAQYFGPGTRLTVL.